The table lists the clone carrying this T cell receptor beta chain with many counts. Antigen: not known. Read coverage stops 3 residues before the CDR3 terminus; the germline J gene supplies the remainder. TCRdb's copy holds only in-frame clones and misses some; the assay was immunoSEQ multiplex PCR. The table lists over 30,000 clones, with no singletons. The record originates from a study of T cell clonality in common variable immunodeficiency. General study results and limits: Fewer deletions and N-nucleotide insertions were reportedly seen in common variable immunodeficiency TCR beta sequences. CVID patient heterogeneity limited repertoire-clinical complication correlations. CVID subjects shared fewer TCRbeta clones than healthy controls did. CVID subjects showed higher TCRbeta clonality than healthy controls.

Germline V gene lookup returns CDR1 GTSNPN and CDR2 SVGIG (reference sequence). CDR3 length: 10 residues. Trimming removed 7 bases at V and 7 bases at J, with 10 bases between. The CVID group had roughly 16 females and 25 to 35 males, mean age approximately 40. This clonotype was obtained from a human donor with common variable immunodeficiency. V and J are TRBV30 and TRBJ1-1, with D possibly TRBD1 on 6 matching bases. Sequencing used peripheral blood mononuclear cells. This CDR3 is CAYREGEAFF. Partial CDR3 DNA: TGTGCCTACAGGGAGGGTGAA.